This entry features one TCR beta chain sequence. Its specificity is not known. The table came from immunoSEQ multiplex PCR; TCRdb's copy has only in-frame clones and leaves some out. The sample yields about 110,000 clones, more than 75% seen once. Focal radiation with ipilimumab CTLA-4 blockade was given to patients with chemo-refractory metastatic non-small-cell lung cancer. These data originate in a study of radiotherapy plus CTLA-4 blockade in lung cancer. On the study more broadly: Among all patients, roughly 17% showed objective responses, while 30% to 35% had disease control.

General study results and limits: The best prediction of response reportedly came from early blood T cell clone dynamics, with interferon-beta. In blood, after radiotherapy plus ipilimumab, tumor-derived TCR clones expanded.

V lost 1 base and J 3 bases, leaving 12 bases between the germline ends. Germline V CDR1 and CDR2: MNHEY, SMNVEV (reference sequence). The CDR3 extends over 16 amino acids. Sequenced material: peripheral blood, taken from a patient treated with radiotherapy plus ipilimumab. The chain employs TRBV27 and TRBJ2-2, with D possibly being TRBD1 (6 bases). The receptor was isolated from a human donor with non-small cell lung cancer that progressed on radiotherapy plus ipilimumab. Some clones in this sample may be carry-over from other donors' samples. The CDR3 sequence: CASSLFWGRDTGELFF. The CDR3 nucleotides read TGTGCCAGCAGTTTATTCTGGGGGCGAGACACCGGGGAGCTGTTTTTT.